The entry that follows covers one TCR beta chain sequence. The entry originates in a study of blood T cell repertoires in COVID-19. Study summary: The origin of the acute and convalescent COVID-19 samples was the United States, Italy and Spain. In each case, the material was cDNA or gDNA derived from T cells, B-cell-depleted T cells, or PBMCs.

Germline V gene data show CDR1 as LGHNA and CDR2 as YSLEER. The CDR3 covers 13 residues. Between the trimmed V and J ends, which lost 0 bases and 3 bases, there was a span of 6 bases. How the authors handled the data: Reference gene primer amplification yielded estimated nucleated cell counts. This table comes from immunoSEQ multiplex PCR, and its TCRdb copy is limited to in-frame clones, with some not included. Clone size and V and J calls were adopted from that table, with D and trimming inferred from the DNA. The sample shows about 100,000 clones, 70% to 90% of them seen only once. This TCR was sampled from a man aged 50 to 60 with active COVID-19. The sequenced sample consisted of peripheral blood. The chain is built from TRBV4-3 and TRBJ2-7; D is ambiguous. CDR3 region: CASSQESYYEQYF. The DNA for the CDR3 is TGCGCCAGCAGCCAAGAGTCGTACTACGAGCAGTACTTC.